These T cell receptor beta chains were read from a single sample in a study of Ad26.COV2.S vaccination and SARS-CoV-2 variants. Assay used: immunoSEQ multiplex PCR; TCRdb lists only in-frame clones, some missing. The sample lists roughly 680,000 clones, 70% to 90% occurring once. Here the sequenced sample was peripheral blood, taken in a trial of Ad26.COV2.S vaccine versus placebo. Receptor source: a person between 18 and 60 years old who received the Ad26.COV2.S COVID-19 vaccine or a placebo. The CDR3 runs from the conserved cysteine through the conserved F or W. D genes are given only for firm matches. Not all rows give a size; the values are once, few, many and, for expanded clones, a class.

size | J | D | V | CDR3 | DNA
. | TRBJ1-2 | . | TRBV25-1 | CASSEVNYGYTF | TGTGCCAGCAGCGAGGTTAACTATGGCTACACCTTC
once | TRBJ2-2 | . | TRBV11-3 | CASSLIVRGELFF | TGTGCCAGCAGCTTAATCGTCCGCGGGGAGCTGTTTTTT
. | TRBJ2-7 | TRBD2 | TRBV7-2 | CASSLDAGGPLRLYEQYF | TGTGCCAGCAGCTTAGACGCGGGAGGGCCGCTTCGGCTCTACGAGCAGTACTTC
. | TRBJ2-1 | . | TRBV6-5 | CASRRGDGDYNEQFF | TGTGCCAGCAGGAGGGGGGACGGTGACTACAATGAGCAGTTCTTC
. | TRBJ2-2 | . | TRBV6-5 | CASSLGNTGELFF | TGTGCCAGCAGCCTAGGAAACACCGGGGAGCTGTTTTTT
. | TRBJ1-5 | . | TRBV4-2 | CASSQERGSNQPQHF | TGTGCCAGCAGCCAAGAGAGGGGTAGCAATCAGCCCCAGCATTTT
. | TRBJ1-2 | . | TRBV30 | CAWMSWGREFYGYTF | TGTGCCTGGATGAGTTGGGGCAGGGAATTCTATGGCTACACCTTC
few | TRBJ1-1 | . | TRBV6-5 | CASIRGRAHTEAFF | TGTGCCAGCATTAGGGGCCGAGCCCACACTGAAGCTTTCTTT
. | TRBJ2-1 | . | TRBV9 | CASSVGQGSFNEQFF | TGTGCCAGCAGCGTAGGCCAGGGAAGTTTCAATGAGCAGTTCTTC
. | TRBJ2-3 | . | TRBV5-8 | CASSPVGGPETQYF | TGTGCCAGCAGCCCGGTCGGGGGCCCCGAGACGCAGTATTTT
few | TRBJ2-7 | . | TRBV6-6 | CASSPSHQGFGYEQYF | TGTGCCAGCAGTCCTTCACACCAGGGGTTTGGATACGAGCAGTACTTC
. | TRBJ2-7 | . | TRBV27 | CASSLRQGSYEQYF | TGTGCCAGCAGTTTAAGGCAGGGGTCCTACGAGCAGTACTTC
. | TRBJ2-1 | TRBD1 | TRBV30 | CAWSLAGGSSYNEQFF | TGTGCCTGGAGTCTCGCAGGGGGAAGTTCCTACAATGAGCAGTTCTTC
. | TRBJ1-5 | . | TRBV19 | CASSIGPGGNQPQHF | TGTGCCAGTAGTATCGGGCCAGGAGGGAATCAGCCCCAGCATTTT
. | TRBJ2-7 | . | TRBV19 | CASSPSPGAYEQYF | TGTGCCAGTAGTCCCTCCCCGGGAGCCTACGAGCAGTACTTC
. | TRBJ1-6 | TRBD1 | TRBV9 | CASSEDRGSPLHF | TGTGCCAGCAGCGAGGACAGGGGTTCACCCCTCCACTTT
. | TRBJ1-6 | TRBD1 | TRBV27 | CASSRGNSPLHF | TGTGCCAGCAGCAGGGGGAATTCACCCCTCCACTTT
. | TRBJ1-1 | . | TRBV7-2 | CASSTQALNTEAFF | TGTGCCAGCAGCACACAGGCGCTTAACACTGAAGCTTTCTTT
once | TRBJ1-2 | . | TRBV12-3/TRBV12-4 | CASSARDGYTF | TGTGCCAGCAGCGCCCGGGATGGCTACACCTTC
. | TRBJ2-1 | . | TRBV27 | CASSLSRDPPGPYNEQFF | TGTGCCAGCAGTTTGTCCCGGGACCCGCCCGGCCCCTACAATGAGCAGTTCTTC
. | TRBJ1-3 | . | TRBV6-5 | CASSYSWDPGNTIYF | TGTGCCAGCAGTTACTCGTGGGACCCTGGAAACACCATATATTTT
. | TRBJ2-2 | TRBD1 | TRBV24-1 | CATRRTGNTGELFF | TGTGCCACACGGCGGACAGGGAACACCGGGGAGCTGTTTTTT
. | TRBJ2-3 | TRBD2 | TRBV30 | CAWSSGQSSTDTQYF | TGTGCCTGGTCTAGCGGCCAAAGTAGTACAGATACGCAGTATTTT
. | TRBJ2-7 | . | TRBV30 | CAWGASYYEQYF | TGTGCCTGGGGGGCCAGCTACTACGAGCAGTACTTC
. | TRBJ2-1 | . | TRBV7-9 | CASSLVGTLGEQFF | TGTGCCAGCAGCTTAGTGGGGACACTGGGTGAGCAGTTCTTC
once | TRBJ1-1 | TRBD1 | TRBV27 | CASSLGQPFEAFF | TGTGCCAGCAGTTTGGGACAGCCCTTTGAAGCTTTCTTT
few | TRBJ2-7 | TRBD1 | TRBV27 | CASSLSGQGSYEQYF | TGTGCCAGCAGTTTATCGGGACAGGGGTCCTACGAGCAGTACTTC
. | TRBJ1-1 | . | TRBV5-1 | CASSLRTANTEAFF | TGCGCCAGCAGCTTGAGAACAGCGAACACTGAAGCTTTCTTT
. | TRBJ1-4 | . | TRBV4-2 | CASSLLHGQINEKLFF | TGTGCCAGCAGCCTACTCCACGGACAGATTAATGAAAAACTGTTTTTT
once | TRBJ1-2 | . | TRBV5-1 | CASSLEGKGYTF | TGCGCCAGCAGCTTGGAGGGTAAGGGCTACACCTTC
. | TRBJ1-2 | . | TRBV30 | CAWSNPAGIYGYTF | TGTGCCTGGAGCAACCCAGCAGGGATCTATGGCTACACCTTC
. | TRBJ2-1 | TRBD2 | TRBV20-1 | CSASTPTSVSYNEQFF | TGCAGTGCTAGTACCCCGACTAGCGTGTCCTACAATGAGCAGTTCTTC
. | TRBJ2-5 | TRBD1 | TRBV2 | CASSSRTGGETQYF | TGTGCCAGCAGTTCCCGGACAGGGGGGGAGACCCAGTACTTC